The 21 T cell receptor beta chains below were found in one sample sequenced in a study of blood T cell repertoires in COVID-19. The data were produced by immunoSEQ multiplex PCR, yet TCRdb's version contains in-frame clones alone and is incomplete. The sample records approximately 10,000 clones, almost 85% being singletons. The sample taken for sequencing was peripheral blood. The receptor set was obtained from a man aged 45-65 years with active COVID-19.

This chain connects TRBV7-9 to TRBJ1-4; 8 nucleotides line up with TRBD1. V gave up 6 bases and J gave up 5 bases; unmatched junction bases: 11. The CDR3 runs to 16 residues. Germline-derived CDR1 and CDR2 are SEHNR and FQNEAQ (reference sequence). The CDR3 is CASSSAFGQGNEKLFF. Written as DNA, the CDR3 is TGTGCCAGCAGTTCGGCTTTCGGACAGGGAAATGAAAAACTGTTTTTT.

In DNA form, the CDR3 reads TGTGCCAGCAGCGTGGGGGGGACCGTGAACACTGAAGCTTTCTTT. It encodes CASSVGGTVNTEAFF. This chain connects TRBV9 to TRBJ1-1; maybe TRBD1 (5 bases). V lost 2 bases and J lost 0, with 11 bases in between. CDR3 length equals 15 residues. Germline CDR1 reads SGDLS; CDR2 reads YYNGEE.

By sample fraction, this clone is medium-sized (0.01 to 0.1%). V usage is TRBV6-6 and J usage is TRBJ2-3; possible D gene TRBD1, 6 bases. Trimming removed 5 bases from V and 6 bases from J, with 24 bases in between. The CDR3 sequence is 17 residues long. CDR1 MNHNY and CDR2 SVGAGI come from the germline V gene (reference sequence). Here the CDR3 reads CASSPTKTGLPWDTQYF. In DNA form, the CDR3 reads TGTGCCAGCAGTCCAACCAAGACAGGCCTACCTTGGGATACGCAGTATTTT.

This clone was seen just once. The chain recombines TRBV7-6 with TRBJ2-3, with 14 bases lining up with TRBD2. Germline CDR1 is SGHVS and CDR2 is FNYEAQ. The CDR3 is 17 amino acids. The ends lost 4 bases at V and 5 bases at J; junction bases unmatched: 8. As DNA, the CDR3 is TGTGCCAGCAGCTGGGGACTAGCGGGAGCCGAGGAAGATACGCAGTATTTT. This gives the protein CASSWGLAGAEEDTQYF. Complete variable domain (other parts from reference TRBV7-6 and TRBJ2-3): GAGVSQSPRYKVTKRGQDVALRCDPISGHVSLYWYRQALGQGPEFLTYFNYEAQQDKSGLPNDRFSAERPEGSISTLTIQRTEQRDSAMYRCASSWGLAGAEEDTQYFGPGTRLTVL.

The J gene is TRBJ2-3, the V gene TRBV5-4; D gene ambiguous. Germline V CDR1 and CDR2: SGHNT, YYREEE (reference sequence). The length of the CDR3 is 14 residues. V lost 1 base, J lost 4 bases, and 10 bases lay in between. The CDR3 region is CASSLLDSADTQYF. The CDR3 region has the DNA TGTGCCAGCAGCTTGCTTGACTCAGCAGATACGCAGTATTTT.

This sequence joins TRBV6-5 and TRBJ2-7, with 9 bases lining up with TRBD1. The CDR3 is made up of 13 amino acids. Germline V gives CDR1 MNHEY, CDR2 SVGAGI. Trimming cost V 6 bases and J 3 bases; bases outside gene matches: 3. The CDR3 is CASSSGQGYEQYF. DNA of the CDR3: TGTGCCAGCAGCTCGGGACAGGGCTACGAGCAGTACTTC.

CDR3 DNA: TGTGCCAGCAGCCCAGAATACCCAGGACTAGCGGGGACAGATACGCAGTATTTT. Translation gives CASSPEYPGLAGTDTQYF. The chain uses TRBV4-2 and TRBJ2-3, with 12 bases that match TRBD2. CDR1 is LGHNA, CDR2 YNFKEQ, per germline. This CDR3 is 18 amino acids long. V dropped 4 bases and J dropped 3; count of bases not matched to a gene: 11.

The chain joins TRBV7-6 to TRBJ2-2; the match to TRBD1 covers 9 bases. Germline V CDR1 and CDR2: SGHVS, FNYEAQ. The CDR3 extends over 16 amino acids. The V gene end was trimmed by 4 bases and the J gene end by 7 bases; junction bases not matched to a gene: 10. CDR3 region: CASSSGTGYPSGELFF. The CDR3 nucleotides read TGTGCCAGCAGCTCCGGGACAGGGTATCCCAGCGGGGAGCTGTTTTTT.

This clone was observed a few times. The chain joins TRBV2 to TRBJ2-7; maybe TRBD2 (6 bases). Between the trimmed V and J ends, which lost 6 bases and 1 base, there was a span of 19 bases. CDR3 size: 16 residues. Per the germline V gene, CDR1 is SNHLY and CDR2 is FYNNEI. The CDR3 nucleotides read TGTGCCAGCAGCTATAGGGGTTTCCGGGAGTCCTACGAGCAGTACTTC. This translates into CASSYRGFRESYEQYF.

V is TRBV4-1 and J is TRBJ2-6, with D possibly being TRBD1 (7 bases). V lost 3 bases and J lost 0, with 18 bases in between. From germline, CDR1 is MGHRA and CDR2 YSYEKL. The CDR3 spans 19 residues. CDR3 protein: CASSQIGGTEYSGANVLTF. The CDR3 bases are TGCGCCAGCAGCCAGATCGGCGGGACAGAGTACTCTGGGGCCAACGTCCTGACTTTC.

This chain joins TRBV2 and TRBJ1-1; D unresolved. Germline V CDR1 and CDR2: SNHLY, FYNNEI. V was cut by 4 bases and J by 0 bases, with 9 bases left in between. CDR3 length equals 14 residues. CDR3 sequence (DNA): TGTGCCAGCAGTGCTTCGGGAATGAACACTGAAGCTTTCTTT. Protein: CASSASGMNTEAFF.

The chain uses TRBV4-1 and TRBJ2-7; TRBD1 agrees at 7 bases. With V trimmed by 4 bases and J by 6 bases, 18 bases remained unmatched. The CDR3 runs 17 residues. Germline V gene sequence: CDR1 MGHRA, CDR2 YSYEKL. The CDR3 is CASSRNLQGSKTGEQYF. DNA for the CDR3: TGCGCCAGCAGCCGAAATTTACAGGGGTCAAAAACCGGCGAGCAGTACTTC.

This sequence joins TRBV9 and TRBJ2-7, with D possibly being TRBD2 (7 bases). V lost 3 bases, J lost 5 bases, and 15 bases lay in between. This CDR3 contains 14 residues. Looked up from germline, CDR1 is SGDLS and CDR2 is YYNGEE. CDR3 DNA: TGTGCCAGCAGCGAGGGGGGAGGGCCCCACGAGCAGTACTTC. This sequence encodes CASSEGGGPHEQYF.

In this sample, this clone turned up once. The chain uses TRBV10-2 and TRBJ2-3; 8 nucleotides align to TRBD2. J gave up 4 bases and V 6 bases, and 6 bases lay outside the gene matches. This CDR3 contains 14 residues. In germline, CDR1 is WSHSY, CDR2 SAAADI. The CDR3 spells CASSSAGASDTQYF. Written as DNA, the CDR3 is TGCGCCAGCAGCTCAGCGGGAGCCTCAGATACGCAGTATTTT.

The rearrangement joins TRBV4-1 to TRBJ2-7, with D hard to call. The V gene's germline CDR1 is MGHRA and CDR2 YSYEKL. The ends were cut back, 1 base at V and 3 bases at J, with 13 bases in the middle. The CDR3 runs 15 residues. The CDR3 DNA reads as TGCGCCAGCAGCCAAGTTGATCCCCCGGGCTACGAGCAGTACTTC. Residues: CASSQVDPPGYEQYF.

The genes are TRBV28 and TRBJ1-4, with D maybe TRBD1 (6 bases). Germline V gene data show CDR1 as MDHEN and CDR2 as SYDVKM. CDR3 length equals 15 residues. V lost 5 bases to trimming and J lost 3 bases, with 13 bases between them. CDR3 coding DNA: TGTGCCAGCAGTACCCCGGCAGGGGCTAATGAAAAACTGTTTTTT. Protein product: CASSTPAGANEKLFF.

The genes are TRBV3-1 (or the pseudogene TRBV3-2) and TRBJ2-2; TRBD1 matches 9 bases. Germline CDR1 and CDR2: LGHDT and YNNKEL (reference sequence). This CDR3 contains 16 residues. The ends lost 4 bases at V and 1 base at J; junction bases unmatched: 4. CDR3 bases: TGTGCCAGCAGCCCTACGGGACAGGGGAACACCGGGGAGCTGTTTTTT. Translation: CASSPTGQGNTGELFF.

This clone is categorized as medium-sized (0.01 to 0.1%). The genes are TRBV28 and TRBJ1-1, with 11 bases that match TRBD1. CDR1 and CDR2 from the germline V gene are MDHEN and SYDVKM. Trimming cost V 0 bases and J 0 bases; bases outside gene matches: 3. This CDR3 spans 17 amino acids. The CDR3 reads CASSLWGQGDLNTEAFF. In DNA form, the CDR3 reads TGTGCCAGCAGTTTATGGGGACAGGGGGATTTGAACACTGAAGCTTTCTTT.

V is TRBV2 and J is TRBJ2-3, with 10 bases aligning to TRBD2. V lost 5 bases and J lost 0; bases outside the gene matches: 5. This CDR3 spans 16 amino acids. From germline, CDR1 is SNHLY and CDR2 FYNNEI. The CDR3: CASSLGLAASTDTQYF. As DNA, the CDR3 is TGTGCCAGCAGTTTAGGACTAGCGGCTAGCACAGATACGCAGTATTTT. The complete variable domain, with remaining parts taken from reference TRBV2 and TRBJ2-3, reads EPEVTQTPSHQVTQMGQEVILRCVPISNHLYFYWYRQILGQKVEFLVSFYNNEISEKSEIFDDQFSVERPDGSNFTLKIRSTKLEDSAMYFCASSLGLAASTDTQYFGPGTRLTVL.

The V and J genes are TRBV9 and TRBJ1-3; 9 bases are shared with TRBD1. Germline CDR1 reads SGDLS; CDR2 reads YYNGEE. This CDR3 is built from 15 residues. J gave up 4 bases and V 3 bases, and 5 bases lay outside the gene matches. Here the CDR3 DNA reads TGTGCCAGCAGCGATACAGGGGGCGACGGAAACACCATATATTTT. Protein: CASSDTGGDGNTIYF.

The chain links TRBV4-2 to TRBJ2-2; D is perhaps TRBD1 (6 bases). V dropped 1 base and J dropped 2 bases, with 11 bases sitting between them. Germline V gene lookup returns CDR1 LGHNA and CDR2 YNFKEQ. The CDR3 contains 16 residues. The CDR3 sequence: CASSQGAGANTGELFF. CDR3 DNA sequence: TGTGCCAGCAGCCAAGGTGCAGGGGCCAACACCGGGGAGCTGTTTTTT.